This record covers a single TCR beta chain. Its antigen is not known. CDR3 length: 15 residues. Germline assignment: CDR1 SGHNT and CDR2 YYREEE (reference sequence). V lost 1 base, J lost 5 bases, and 15 bases lay in between. This entry belongs to a study of shared clonotypes between healthy human individuals. Study-wide findings and caveats: Larger richness was generally estimated for naive than memory subsets.

TCRdb's table, derived via immunoSEQ multiplex PCR, lists solely in-frame clones and lacks some. Of under 1,100,000 clones listed, 65% to 75% were seen once; the top ten hold about 1.5%. The chain combines TRBV5-4 with TRBJ2-5; tentative D call: TRBD2 (5 bases). The source is a man aged 18 to 35 in good health. Sequencing was done on a sample of memory CD4+ T cells sorted from blood. The sample's subset: CD45RA-negative fraction. CDR3 residues: CASSLKTTGWETQYF. The DNA of the CDR3 is TGTGCCAGCAGCTTGAAGACTACGGGATGGGAGACCCAGTACTTC.